The T cell receptor (beta chain) described here comes from a study of cytomegalovirus exposure and HLA in healthy donors. Whole-study context: Among about 179 million T cells, an earlier analysis found 120 million or so unique TCR beta sequences.

PCR primers comprised 60 Vbeta and 13 Jbeta primers. The data were produced by immunoSEQ multiplex PCR, yet TCRdb's version contains in-frame clones alone and is incomplete. The sample has under 150,000 clones, roughly three quarters seen once; the top ten hold more than 4.5%. By proportion, this clone is medium-sized. Its specificity is not known. The CDR3 is made up of 15 amino acids. Looked up from germline, CDR1 is KGHSH and CDR2 is LQKENI. The V segment lost 6 bases and the J segment 5 bases; nucleotides outside the gene matches: 5. The donors comprised healthy bone marrow donors. Whole-study findings and limits: There were three CMV-associated chains whose specificity for CMV antigens was confirmed in vitro.

V and J are TRBV18 and TRBJ2-1; 12 bases are shared with TRBD2. The receptor was derived from a woman aged 45-65 years in good health and CMV-seronegative. Specimen: PBMCs. CDR3 loop: CASSELAGGHNEQFF. DNA of the CDR3: TGTGCCAGCTCCGAACTAGCGGGGGGCCACAATGAGCAGTTCTTC.